This T cell receptor beta chain originates from a study of cytomegalovirus exposure and HLA in healthy donors. PCR was performed using 60 Vbeta and 13 Jbeta primers. Method: immunoSEQ multiplex PCR; TCRdb's copy keeps in-frame clones and lacks some. The table has under 150,000 clones, 70% to 85% seen once. The CDR3 has 17 residues. From germline, CDR1 is LGHNA and CDR2 YNFKEQ. After removal of 0 bases from V and 3 bases from J, the junction contained 5 bases not matched to a gene. Sample: PBMCs. The chain carries TRBV4-2 and TRBJ2-7; TRBD2 matches at 13 bases. The receptor was isolated from a woman aged 18-35 years in good health and CMV-seronegative. The CDR3 bases are TGTGCCAGCAGCCAAGATCTGGGACTAGCGGGGAACTACGAGCAGTACTTC. Translating gives CASSQDLGLAGNYEQYF.